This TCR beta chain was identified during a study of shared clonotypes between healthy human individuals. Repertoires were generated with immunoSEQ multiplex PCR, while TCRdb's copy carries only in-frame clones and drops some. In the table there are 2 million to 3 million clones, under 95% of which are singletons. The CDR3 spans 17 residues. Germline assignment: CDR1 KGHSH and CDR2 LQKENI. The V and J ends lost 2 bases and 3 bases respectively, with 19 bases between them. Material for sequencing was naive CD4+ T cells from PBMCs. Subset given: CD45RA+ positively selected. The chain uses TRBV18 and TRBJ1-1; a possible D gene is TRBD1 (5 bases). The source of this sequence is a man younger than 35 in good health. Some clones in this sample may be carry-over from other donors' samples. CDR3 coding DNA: TGTGCCAGCTCACCAACGACCGCCTCACGCAGGGACACTGAAGCTTTCTTT. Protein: CASSPTTASRRDTEAFF.